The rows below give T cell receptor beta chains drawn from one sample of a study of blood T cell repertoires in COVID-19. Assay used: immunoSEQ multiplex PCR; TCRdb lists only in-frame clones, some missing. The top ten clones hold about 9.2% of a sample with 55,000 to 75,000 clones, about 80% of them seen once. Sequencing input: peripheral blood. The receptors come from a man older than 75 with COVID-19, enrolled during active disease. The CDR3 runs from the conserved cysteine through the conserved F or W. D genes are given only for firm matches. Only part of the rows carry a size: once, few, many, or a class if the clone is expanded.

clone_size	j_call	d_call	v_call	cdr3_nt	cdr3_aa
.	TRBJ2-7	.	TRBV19	TGTGCCAGTAGTATAAACCTATTGTCGGAGCAGTACTTC	CASSINLLSEQYF
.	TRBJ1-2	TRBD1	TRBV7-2	TGTGCCAGCAGCTCCCGGGCGACAGGGACTAACTATGGCTACACCTTC	CASSSRATGTNYGYTF
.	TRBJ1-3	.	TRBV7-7	TGTGCCAGCAGCTCTGGACTGAGCTCTGGAAACACCATATATTTT	CASSSGLSSGNTIYF
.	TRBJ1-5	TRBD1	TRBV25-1	TGTGCCAGCAGGGCCCAGGGGGTCAATCAGCCCCAGCATTTT	CASRAQGVNQPQHF
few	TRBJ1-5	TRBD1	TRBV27	TGTGCCAGCAGTTTGTCCAGAGGACAGGGCGGGGGTCAGCCCCAGCATTTT	CASSLSRGQGGGQPQHF
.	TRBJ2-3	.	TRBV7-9	TGTGCCAGCAGCTTAGCGGCAGGGGCCGATACGCAGTATTTT	CASSLAAGADTQYF
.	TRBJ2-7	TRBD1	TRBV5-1	TGCGCCAGCAGCTTAGGACAGGGAACCAACGAGCAGTACTTC	CASSLGQGTNEQYF
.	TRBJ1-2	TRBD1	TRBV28	TGTGCCAACTTCGATCCGGCGGACAGGGGAGGTTATGGCTACACCTTC	CANFDPADRGGYGYTF
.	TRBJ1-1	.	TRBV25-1	TGTGCCAGCCCACGCTCCGGCCGGGGGGCGGTAACTGAAGCTTTCTTT	CASPRSGRGAVTEAFF
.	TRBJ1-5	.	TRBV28	TGTGCCAGCAGTTTTATCGCAGGGCGTAATCAGCCCCAGCATTTT	CASSFIAGRNQPQHF
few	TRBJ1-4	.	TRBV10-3	TGTGCCATCAGTGAGTCGAGAATCCTGAGGGGGAGTGGTGAAAAACTGTTTTTT	CAISESRILRGSGEKLFF
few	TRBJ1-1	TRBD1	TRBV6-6	TGTGCCAGCAGTTACTCCACAGGGGGCGCAGACACTGAAGCTTTCTTT	CASSYSTGGADTEAFF
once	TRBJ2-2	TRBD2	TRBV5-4	TGTGCCGGAAGACTAGCGGGGACGAACACCGGGGAGCTGTTTTTT	CAGRLAGTNTGELFF
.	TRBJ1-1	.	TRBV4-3	TGCGCCAGCAGCCAAGATGGGGGGGCTGCCACTGAAGCTTTCTTT	CASSQDGGAATEAFF
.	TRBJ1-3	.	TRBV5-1	TGCGCCAGCAGCCAAGACAGCTCTGGAAACACCATATATTTT	CASSQDSSGNTIYF
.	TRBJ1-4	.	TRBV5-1	TGCGCCAGCAGACTCAGGGGACCTAATGAAAAACTGTTTTTT	CASRLRGPNEKLFF
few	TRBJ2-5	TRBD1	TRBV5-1	TGCGCCAGCAGCCGGCAGGGGGCAGGAGAGACCCAGTACTTC	CASSRQGAGETQYF
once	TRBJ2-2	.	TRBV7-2	TGTGCCAGCAGCTTAGTCAGGACCGGGGAGCTGTTTTTT	CASSLVRTGELFF
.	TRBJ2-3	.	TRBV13	TGTGCCAGCAGCCCGCGGCGCACAGATACGCAGTATTTT	CASSPRRTDTQYF
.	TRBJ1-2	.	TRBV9	TGTGCCAGCAGCGCCCTCGGAGAAGCACACCTTTATGGCTACACCTTC	CASSALGEAHLYGYTF
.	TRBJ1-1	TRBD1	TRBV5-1	TGCGCCAGCAGCTCCGGACAGGGTCTTCAGACTGAAGCTTTCTTT	CASSSGQGLQTEAFF
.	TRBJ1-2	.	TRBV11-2	TGTGCCAGCAGCTTAGGAGGCAGGGGCACCGGGGGCTACACCTTC	CASSLGGRGTGGYTF
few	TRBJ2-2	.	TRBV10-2	TGCGCCAGCTGGGCAGCAGCGAACACCGGGGAGCTGTTTTTT	CASWAAANTGELFF
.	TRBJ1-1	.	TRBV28	TGTGCCAGCAGTTTTCGTAGTCCGGGTCGAGGTGAAGCTTTCTTT	CASSFRSPGRGEAFF
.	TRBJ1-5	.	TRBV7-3	TGTGCCAGCAGCCCCCGGGACAACAATCAGCCCCAGCATTTT	CASSPRDNNQPQHF
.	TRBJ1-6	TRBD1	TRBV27	TGTGCCAGCAGTTTATTTTCCCGAACAGGGGGCAAGAGTTCACCCCTCCACTTT	CASSLFSRTGGKSSPLHF
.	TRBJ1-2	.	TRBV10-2	TGCGCCAGCAGTGACCCCGAGGTTTTAAGGGGCCGTAGATCTGAAAACTATGGCTACACCTTC	CASSDPEVLRGRRSENYGYTF
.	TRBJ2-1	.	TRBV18	TGTGCCAGCTCGTCTAGCCAGCCCACCTACAATGAGCAGTTCTTC	CASSSSQPTYNEQFF
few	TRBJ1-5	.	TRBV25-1	TGTGCCAGCAGGGATGACAGCTCCAATCAGCCCCAGCATTTT	CASRDDSSNQPQHF
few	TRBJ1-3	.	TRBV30	TGTGCCTGGTCGAGTTCATATTCTGGAAACACCATATATTTT	CAWSSSYSGNTIYF
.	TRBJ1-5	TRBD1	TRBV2	TGTGCCAGCAGTGAAGTGACAGGGCGACAGCCCCAGCATTTT	CASSEVTGRQPQHF
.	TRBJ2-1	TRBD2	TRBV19	TGTGCCAGTAAATGGGGGGAGGGTCCCTACAATGAGCAGTTCTTC	CASKWGEGPYNEQFF
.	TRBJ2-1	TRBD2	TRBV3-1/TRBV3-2	TGTGCCAGCAGCCGGACTAGCGGGGGGGTCGGTGAGCAGTTCTTC	CASSRTSGGVGEQFF
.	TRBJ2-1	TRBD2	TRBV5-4	TGTGCCAGCAGCGTCCCTAGCGGGAGGGCCGGCAATGAGCAGTTCTTC	CASSVPSGRAGNEQFF
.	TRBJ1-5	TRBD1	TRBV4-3	TGCGCCAGCAGCCGGGACAGGGGATATAGCAATCAGCCCCAGCATTTT	CASSRDRGYSNQPQHF
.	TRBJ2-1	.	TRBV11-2	TGTGCCAGCAGCCGAGCAGGTTTGGATAGCGGCACCTACAATGAGCAGTTCTTC	CASSRAGLDSGTYNEQFF
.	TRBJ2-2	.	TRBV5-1	TGCGCCAGCAGCTTGTTTAACAGATTCACCGGGGAGCTGTTTTTT	CASSLFNRFTGELFF